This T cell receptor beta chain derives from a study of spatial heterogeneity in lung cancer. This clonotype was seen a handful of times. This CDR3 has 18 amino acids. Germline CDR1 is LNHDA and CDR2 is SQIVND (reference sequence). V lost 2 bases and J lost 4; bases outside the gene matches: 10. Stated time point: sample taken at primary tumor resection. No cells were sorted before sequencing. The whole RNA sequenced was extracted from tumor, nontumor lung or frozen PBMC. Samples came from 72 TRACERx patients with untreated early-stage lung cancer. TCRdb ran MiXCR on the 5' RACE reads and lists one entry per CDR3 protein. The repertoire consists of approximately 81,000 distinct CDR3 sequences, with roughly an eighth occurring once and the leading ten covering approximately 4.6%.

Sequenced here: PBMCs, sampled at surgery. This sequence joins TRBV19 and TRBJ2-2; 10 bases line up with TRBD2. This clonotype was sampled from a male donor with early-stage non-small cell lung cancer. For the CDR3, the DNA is TGTGCCAGTAGTATACAGGGGCTAGCGGGAGTGCCCACCGGGGAGCTGTTTTTT. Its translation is CASSIQGLAGVPTGELFF.